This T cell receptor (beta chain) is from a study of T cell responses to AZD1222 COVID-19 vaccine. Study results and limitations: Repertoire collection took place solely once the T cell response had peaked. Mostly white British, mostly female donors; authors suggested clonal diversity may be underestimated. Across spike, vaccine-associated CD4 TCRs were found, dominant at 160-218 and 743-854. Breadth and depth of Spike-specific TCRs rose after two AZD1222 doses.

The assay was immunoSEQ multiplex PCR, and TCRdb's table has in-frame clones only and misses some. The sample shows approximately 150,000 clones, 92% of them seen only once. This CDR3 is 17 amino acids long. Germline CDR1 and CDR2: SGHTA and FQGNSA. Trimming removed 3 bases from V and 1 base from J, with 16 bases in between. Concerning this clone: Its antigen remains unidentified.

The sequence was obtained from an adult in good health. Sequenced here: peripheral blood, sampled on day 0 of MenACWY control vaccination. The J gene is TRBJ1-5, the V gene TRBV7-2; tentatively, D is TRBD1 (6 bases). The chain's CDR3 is CASSLAGGGWSNQPQHF. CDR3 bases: TGTGCCAGCAGCTTGGCCGGAGGGGGATGGAGCAATCAGCCCCAGCATTTT.